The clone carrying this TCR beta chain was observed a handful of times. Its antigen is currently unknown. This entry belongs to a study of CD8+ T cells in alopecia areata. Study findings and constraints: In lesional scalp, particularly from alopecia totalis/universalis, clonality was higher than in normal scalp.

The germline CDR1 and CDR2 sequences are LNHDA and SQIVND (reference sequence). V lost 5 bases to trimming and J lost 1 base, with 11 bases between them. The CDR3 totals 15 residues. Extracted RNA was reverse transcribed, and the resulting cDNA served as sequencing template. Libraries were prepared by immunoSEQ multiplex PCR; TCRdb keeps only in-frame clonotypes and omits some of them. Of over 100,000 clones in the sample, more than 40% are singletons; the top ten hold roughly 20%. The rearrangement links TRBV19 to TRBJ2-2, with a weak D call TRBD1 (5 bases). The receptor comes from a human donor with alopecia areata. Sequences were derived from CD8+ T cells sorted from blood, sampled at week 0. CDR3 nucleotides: TGTGCCAGTAGTGTTCAACAGGAGAACACCGGGGAGCTGTTTTTT. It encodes CASSVQQENTGELFF.